A single T cell receptor (beta chain) is shown here with its context. Its antigen is unknown. The CDR3 sequence is 15 residues long. Germline CDR1 and CDR2: MRHNA and SNTAGT. V lost 5 bases to trimming and J lost 10 bases; unmatched junction nucleotides: 7. Produced via immunoSEQ multiplex PCR; TCRdb's table is partial and in-frame only. Of under 80,000 clones in the sample, about 93% were seen once. The data were taken from a study of cytomegalovirus exposure and HLA in healthy donors. Study-wide points: Many donors shared some public TCRs, even though most TCR sequences were rare. It was found in a later analysis that first-cohort TCR clusters tended to co-occur in the approximately 130 validation repertoires.

The origin of this receptor is a woman younger than 30 in good health and CMV-seronegative. The rearrangement joins TRBV6-4 to TRBJ2-2, with 13 bases that match TRBD2. Sequences were obtained from PBMCs. CDR3 sequence reads: CASSTGTSGEKELFF. The CDR3 region has the DNA TGTGCCAGCAGTACCGGGACTAGCGGGGAAAAGGAGCTGTTTTTT.